The clone carrying this T cell receptor beta chain was found many times. Indicated time point: before trial treatment. Low-dose radiotherapy and low-dose cyclophosphamide, together with aspirin, ipilimumab and nivolumab, were given to donors. Patients who could take part had advanced solid tumors with no tumor-infiltrating lymphocytes. Primers targeting TRAV and TRBV primed first-strand cDNA, covering alpha and beta chains. For amplifying TCRs, the PCR ran for 15 to 20 cycles with Phusion, which was used together with a constant-region primer and the adapter on the V primers. TCRdb re-called the reads with MiXCR, one entry per CDR3 protein. This repertoire shows tens of thousands of distinct CDR3 sequences, roughly 24% found once; its top ten account for around 5%. The CDR3 has 14 amino acids. Germline V gene data show CDR1 as MNHEY and CDR2 as SVGEGT. The ends were cut back, 5 bases at V and 4 bases at J, with 15 bases in the middle.

The data derive from a study of low-dose radiotherapy and immunotherapy resistance in tumors. Study background: With 1 Gy per fraction every two weeks, Cohort 2 accumulated 13 Gy across 26 weeks.

The chain links TRBV6-2 or TRBV6-3 to TRBJ2-7; TRBD1 might be the D (6 bases). The clonotype was recovered from a male donor with prostate cancer. The specimen comprised PBMCs, sampled before treatment. This chain's CDR3 is CASSGGYQGYEQYF. CDR3 sequence (DNA): TGTGCCAGCAGTGGTGGATACCAGGGGTACGAGCAGTACTTC.